This record concerns one T cell receptor beta chain sequence. Its specificity is unknown. This specimen comes from a study of cytomegalovirus exposure and HLA in healthy donors. The trim removed 3 bases at V and 9 bases at J, leaving 9 bases unmatched. The CDR3 runs 15 residues. CDR1 is SGDLS, CDR2 YYNGEE, per germline. Using immunoSEQ multiplex PCR, the repertoire was profiled, and TCRdb retains in-frame clones only, with some absent. This table holds fewer than 150,000 clones, around 87% found once. Study outcomes and limitations: Many donors carried some public TCRs, although rarity characterized most TCR sequences.

Sequenced material: PBMCs. The TCR comes from a man between 18 and 29 years old in good health and CMV-seropositive. The chain uses TRBV9 and TRBJ2-1; 10 bases match TRBD2. The CDR3 DNA reads TGTGCCAGCAGCGCCATCCCTAGCGGGAGCGGTGAGCAGTTCTTC. Protein sequence: CASSAIPSGSGEQFF.